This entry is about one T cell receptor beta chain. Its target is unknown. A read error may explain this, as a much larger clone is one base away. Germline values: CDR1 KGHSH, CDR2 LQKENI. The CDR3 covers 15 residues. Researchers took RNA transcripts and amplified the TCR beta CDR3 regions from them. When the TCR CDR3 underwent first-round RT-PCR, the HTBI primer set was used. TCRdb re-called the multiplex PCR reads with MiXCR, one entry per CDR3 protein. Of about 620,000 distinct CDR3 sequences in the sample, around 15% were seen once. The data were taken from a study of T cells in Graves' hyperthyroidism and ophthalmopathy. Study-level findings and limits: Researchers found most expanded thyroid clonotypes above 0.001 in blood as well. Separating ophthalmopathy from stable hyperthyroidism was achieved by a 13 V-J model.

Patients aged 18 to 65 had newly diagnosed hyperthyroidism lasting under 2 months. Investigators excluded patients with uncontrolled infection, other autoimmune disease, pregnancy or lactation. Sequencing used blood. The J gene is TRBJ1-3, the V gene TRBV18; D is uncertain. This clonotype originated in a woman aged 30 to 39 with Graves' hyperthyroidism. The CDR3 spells CASSSSGSSGSTIYF. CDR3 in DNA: TGTGCCAGCTCGTCCAGCGGGAGCTCTGGAAGCACCATATATTTT.